This TCR beta chain was found in a study of T cells after yellow fever vaccination. Study observations and caveats: Post-booster reappearance was seen for most primary-vaccination clones (about 96% CD4, about 88% CD8). The CD4 and CD8 compartments had a small share of their clonotypes in common.

TCRdb fed the 5' RACE reads into MiXCR, producing one record per CDR3 protein. The data show some 600,000 distinct CDR3 sequences, about 12% seen once. With V trimmed by 4 bases and J by 4 bases, 15 bases remained unmatched. Germline V lookup: CDR1 MDHEN, CDR2 SYDVKM. This CDR3 region has 17 residues. Regarding this clonotype: What it binds is not known.

This sequence was found in a man aged 30 to 39 who received the YFV17D yellow fever vaccine. Here the sequenced sample was PBMCs, taken on the day of the yellow fever booster vaccination. The genes are TRBV28 and TRBJ2-7, with TRBD2 matching 8 bases. CDR3 sequence (DNA): TGTGCCAGCAGTTCTACCTTAGCGGGACCCAATGGATACGAGCAGTACTTC. Amino acid sequence: CASSSTLAGPNGYEQYF.